This T cell receptor beta chain was found in a study of T cell repertoires in cytomegalovirus infection. The wider study: HLA-B-restricted CMV epitopes that are well studied, plus recently identified HLA-C-restricted ones, were used by the study. From public TCR beta signatures came an indication of both CMV infection and matching HLA type.

As to this clonotype: Its antigen is currently unknown.

Study-wide points: Cumulative public TCR beta family frequency identified carriers of CMV plus the relevant HLA. In two of eight donors, the top clonotype was HLA-C-restricted CMV-specific.

V lost 2 bases and J lost 7, with 15 bases in between. The CDR3 is 14 amino acids. The germline CDR1 and CDR2 sequences are MNHEY and SVGAGI. TCRdb reprocessed the reads with MiXCR, giving one entry per CDR3 protein. Of tens of thousands of distinct CDR3 sequences in the sample, over 15% were seen once. The receptor's source is a human donor in good health (CMV status not recorded). Some clones in this sample may be carry-over from other donors' samples. The chain couples TRBV6-5 to TRBJ2-7, with D possibly being TRBD1 (5 bases). Sequences were derived from CD8+ T cells from cultured PBMCs, sampled from culture after CMV antigen stimulation. CDR3 DNA: TGTGCCAGCAGTTACGGACCAGGGTTCCAGGAGCAGTACTTC. Translated: CASSYGPGFQEQYF.